Following are 9 T cell receptor beta chains from one sample sequenced in a study of human T cells and chemical hapten exposure. Via MiXCR, TCRdb re-called the RACE reads, giving one row per CDR3 protein. The data hold about 84,000 distinct CDR3 sequences, with roughly a tenth observed a single time. Regarding time point: patch test 3, about 24 weeks after DPC sensitization. Treatment described: therapeutic diphenylcyclopropenone sensitization with weekly scalp DPC. The source was whole blood, collected in connection with sensitization to the hapten diphenylcyclopropenone (DPC). These receptors came from a woman aged 45-65 years with alopecia areata. Some clones in this sample may be carry-over from other donors' samples.

On this clonotype itself: A much bigger clone sits one base away, suggesting this may be a read error. The rearrangement uses TRBV29-1 and TRBJ2-3; 10 bases fit TRBD1. CDR1 and CDR2 (germline): SQVTM, ANQGSEA. The V segment lost 8 bases and the J segment 5 bases; nucleotides outside the gene matches: 10. CDR3 length equals 14 residues. In nucleotides, the CDR3 is TGCAGCCTCGCTCGACAGGGGGCAAAAGATACGCAGTATTTT. It yields the protein CSLARQGAKDTQYF.

This clonotype was observed at least ten times. The chain links TRBV10-3 to TRBJ2-7; 8 bases map to TRBD1. After removal of 3 bases from V and 0 bases from J, the junction contained 10 bases not matched to a gene. CDR1 is ENHRY, CDR2 SYGVKD, per germline. The CDR3 has 17 amino acids. The CDR3 loop reads CAISDPRAGQGSYEQYF. DNA for the CDR3: TGTGCCATCAGTGACCCCAGAGCCGGACAGGGCTCCTACGAGCAGTACTTC.

There are a few counts of this clonotype. V and J are TRBV7-3 and TRBJ2-1; 10 nucleotides align to TRBD2. The V and J ends lost 5 bases and 10 bases, in that order; junction bases with no gene match: 11. The CDR3 has 15 residues. From germline, CDR1 is SGHTA and CDR2 FQGTGA. The CDR3 is CASSPLAGVLGEQFF. In DNA, the CDR3 is TGTGCCAGCAGCCCGCTAGCGGGAGTCCTTGGGGAGCAGTTCTTC.

This clonotype was counted at least ten times. The J gene is TRBJ2-7, the V gene TRBV6-5; D call uncertain. CDR1 is MNHEY and CDR2 is SVGAGI in the germline V gene. Trimming stripped 7 bases from V and 3 bases from J, with 13 bases between. The CDR3 has 13 residues. The CDR3 loop is CASNKGRNYEQYF. For the CDR3, the DNA is TGTGCCAGCAATAAAGGACGGAACTACGAGCAGTACTTC.

This chain joins TRBV24-1 and TRBJ2-5; 8 nucleotides align to TRBD2. V shed 5 bases, J shed 3 bases, and the junction held 10 bases outside the gene matches. The CDR3 spans 16 residues. Germline V gene lookup returns CDR1 KGHDR and CDR2 SFDVKD. The CDR3 loop reads CATSAGGATGEETQYF. The CDR3 DNA reads as TGTGCCACCAGTGCGGGGGGGGCCACCGGAGAAGAGACCCAGTACTTC.

V gene TRBV20-1 combines with J gene TRBJ2-3; D ambiguous. CDR3 length equals 11 residues. Germline CDR1 reads DFQATT; CDR2 reads SNEGSKA (reference sequence). V was clipped by 3 bases and J by 9 bases, with 10 bases between them. The CDR3 nucleotides are TGCAGTGCTAGTCACGAGAGAACGCAGTATTTT. This codes for CSASHERTQYF.

The chain uses TRBV5-4 and TRBJ2-1; 7 nucleotides agree with TRBD2. This CDR3 contains 14 residues. CDR1 SGHNT and CDR2 YYREEE come from the germline V gene (reference sequence). V dropped 6 bases and J dropped 6; count of bases not matched to a gene: 9. This CDR3 reads CASTILGGSNEQFF. The CDR3 coding sequence is TGTGCCAGCACCATTTTGGGCGGGAGCAATGAGCAGTTCTTC.

This clonotype occurred many times. The chain carries TRBV3-1 and TRBJ2-5, with a weak D call TRBD2 (6 bases). The CDR3 totals 14 residues. Deletions cut 3 bases from V and 3 bases from J, with 11 bases between. The germline gives CDR1 LGHDT, CDR2 YNNKEL (reference sequence). CDR3 nucleotide sequence: TGTGCCAGCAGCCAGGGGGGACGAAAAGAGACCCAGTACTTC. Translating it yields CASSQGGRKETQYF.

This clonotype appeared many times. This rearrangement joins TRBV3-1 to TRBJ2-5; 7 nucleotides match TRBD2. With 3 bases clipped from V and 3 bases from J, the junction kept 10 bases outside the gene matches. In germline, CDR1 is LGHDT, CDR2 YNNKEL (reference sequence). The length of the CDR3 is 16 residues. Here the CDR3 DNA reads TGTGCCAGCAGCCAGAAGTGGGAGGGGAGAAAAGAGACCCAGTACTTC. Amino acids: CASSQKWEGRKETQYF.